Sequencing of this T cell receptor (beta chain) was carried out in a study of blood T cell repertoires in COVID-19. In the study overall: Acute and convalescent COVID-19 specimens originated in the United States, Italy and Spain. PBMCs, B-cell-depleted T cells, or T cells were the source of the cDNA or gDNA that made up the material.

This CDR3 region has 16 residues. V dropped 1 base and J dropped 6; count of bases not matched to a gene: 9. The germline V gene encodes CDR1 SGHTA and CDR2 FQGNSA. Generated by immunoSEQ multiplex PCR, the TCRdb table keeps only in-frame clones and is missing some. The sample carries some 95,000 clones, approximately 72% recorded once. This TCR came from a man in his 70s with acute or convalescent COVID-19. The sample was peripheral blood. This chain uses TRBV7-2 with TRBJ1-5; 7 bases are a match to TRBD1. CDR3 nucleotides: TGTGCCAGCAGCTTAGTAACAGGGGCGCCGGTTCAGCCCCAGCATTTT. Its translation: CASSLVTGAPVQPQHF.